The 19 T cell receptor beta chains reported below all come from one sample, sequenced in a study of shared clonotypes between healthy human individuals. Produced via immunoSEQ multiplex PCR; TCRdb's table is partial and in-frame only. The data show over a million clones, more than 75% seen once. Sequencing was done on a sample of memory CD4+ T cells from PBMCs. Subset meaning: CD45RA-negative fraction. All receptors derive from a man aged 18 to 35 in good health. Some clones in this sample may be carry-over from other donors' samples.

The chain links TRBV7-2 to TRBJ2-3, with 14 nucleotides matching TRBD2. Losses at the gene ends were 4 bases for V and 5 bases for J; bases not matched to a gene: 5. The CDR3 covers 16 residues. Germline V gene data show CDR1 as SGHTA and CDR2 as FQGNSA. In DNA form, the CDR3 reads TGTGCCAGCAGCTCCCCGGGACTAGCGGGAGTAGATACGCAGTATTTT. Residues: CASSSPGLAGVDTQYF.

The chain joins TRBV2 to TRBJ2-1; 9 bases align to TRBD1. The CDR3 totals 14 residues. Germline V gives CDR1 SNHLY, CDR2 FYNNEI. The junction had 4 bases not matched to a gene; V was cut back by 6 bases and J by 4 bases. The CDR3 DNA reads TGTGCCAGCAGCCGGGACAGGGCATACAATGAGCAGTTCTTC. It codes for CASSRDRAYNEQFF.

In DNA, the CDR3 is TGCGCCAGCAGTGTTTTTGGTACACATCAGAACAATGAGCAGTTCTTC. It codes for CASSVFGTHQNNEQFF. The J gene is TRBJ2-1, the V gene TRBV5-1; D not resolved. V shed 5 bases and J shed 5 bases, with 20 bases lying between them. The CDR3 is made up of 16 amino acids. The germline V gene has CDR1 SGHRS and CDR2 YFSETQ.

CDR3 sequence: CASSDRGLARSNEQFF. The CDR3 DNA reads as TGTGCCAGCAGTGACAGGGGGTTGGCGAGGAGCAATGAGCAGTTCTTC. This sequence joins TRBV6-1 and TRBJ2-1, with 7 bases that match TRBD1. CDR3 length equals 16 residues. The V segment lost 3 bases and the J segment 6 bases; nucleotides outside the gene matches: 11. CDR1 and CDR2 (germline): MNHNS, SASEGT.

J is TRBJ2-7 and V is TRBV30; 8 nucleotides match TRBD1. Trimming removed 7 bases from V and 4 bases from J; junction bases left unmatched: 18. The length of the CDR3 is 16 residues. CDR1 GTSNPN and CDR2 SVGIG come from the germline V gene (reference sequence). CDR3 sequence: CASSEYGTGDGYEQYF. In DNA, the CDR3 is TGTGCCTCGAGCGAATACGGGACAGGCGACGGATACGAGCAGTACTTC.

J is TRBJ2-7 and V is TRBV5-6; 9 nucleotides match TRBD1. Germline V CDR1 and CDR2: SGHDT, YYEEEE. Losses at the gene ends were 3 bases for V and 5 bases for J; bases not matched to a gene: 6. The CDR3 runs to 14 residues. In DNA form, the CDR3 reads TGTGCCAGCAGCTCTGGGACAGGGATAGACGAGCAGTACTTC. This sequence encodes CASSSGTGIDEQYF.

CDR3: CASSDVGLLHEQYF. Here the CDR3 DNA reads TGTGCCAGCAGTGACGTCGGGCTCCTCCACGAGCAGTACTTC. The chain combines TRBV6-1 with TRBJ2-7, with D unresolved. CDR3 length: 14 amino acids. The ends were cut back, 3 bases at V and 5 bases at J, with 14 bases in the middle. CDR1 and CDR2 from the germline V gene are MNHNS and SASEGT.

This chain uses TRBV6-6 with TRBJ1-5; 8 nucleotides line up with TRBD1. V dropped 2 bases and J dropped 2; count of bases not matched to a gene: 2. Germline V lookup: CDR1 MNHNY, CDR2 SVGAGI (reference sequence). The CDR3 runs 15 residues. CDR3 loop: CASSYGTGGNQPQHF. CDR3 coding DNA: TGTGCCAGCAGTTACGGGACAGGCGGCAATCAGCCCCAGCATTTT.

A few counts support this clone. Additional DNA sequences in this sample encode the identical CDR3. The rearrangement links TRBV6-6 to TRBJ1-2; TRBD1 is a possible D gene (6 bases). V was cut by 0 bases and J by 0 bases, with 8 bases left in between. The CDR3 covers 15 residues. CDR1 is MNHNY, CDR2 SVGAGI, per germline (reference sequence). The CDR3 loop reads CASSYSGGPNYGYTF. For the CDR3, the DNA is TGTGCCAGCAGTTACTCAGGGGGACCTAACTATGGCTACACCTTC.

Regarding this clone: A much more abundant neighbour one base away suggests this may be a read error. The V call is TRBV28, the J call TRBJ2-7; D may correspond to TRBD1 or TRBD2 (5 bases each). CDR3 length: 15 amino acids. Trimming stripped 4 bases from V and 3 bases from J, with 16 bases between. CDR1 and CDR2 (germline): MDHEN, SYDVKM. The CDR3: CASSSPSGAIYEQYF. CDR3 coding DNA: TGTGCCAGCAGTTCCCCATCCGGGGCTATCTACGAGCAGTACTTC.

The chain joins TRBV9 to TRBJ2-1, with 10 bases aligning to TRBD1. Per germline, CDR1 SGDLS and CDR2 YYNGEE. Trimming took 2 bases from V and 7 from J; bases not matched to a gene: 15. The CDR3 is 18 residues long. CDR3 protein: CASSVTFIPGQGRNEQFF. The CDR3 coding sequence is TGTGCCAGCAGCGTTACCTTTATCCCGGGACAGGGGAGGAATGAGCAGTTCTTC.

This chain joins TRBV6-5 and TRBJ1-3; 8 nucleotides line up with TRBD1. J gave up 2 bases and V 2 bases, and 5 bases lay outside the gene matches. Germline CDR1 and CDR2: MNHEY and SVGAGI. CDR3 length: 16 residues. Here the CDR3 reads CASSYTGTGAGNTIYF. The CDR3 nucleotides are TGTGCCAGCAGTTACACCGGGACAGGAGCTGGAAACACCATATATTTT.

V and J are TRBV5-1 and TRBJ1-1, with D perhaps matching TRBD1 (5 bases). With 4 bases removed from V and 3 bases from J, the gap between germline ends came to 10 bases. Germline assignment: CDR1 SGHRS and CDR2 YFSETQ. There are 13 residues in the CDR3. For the CDR3, the DNA is TGCGCCAGCAGCGCGGACACGTACACTGAAGCTTTCTTT. Translating it yields CASSADTYTEAFF.

This clone was found many times. V is TRBV9 and J is TRBJ1-2; a weak D match, TRBD1 (6 bases). CDR1 is SGDLS, CDR2 YYNGEE, per germline. Trimming shortened V by 4 bases and J by 2 bases, and 15 bases separated the two germline ends. This CDR3 contains 15 residues. The DNA for the CDR3 is TGTGCCAGCAGCAAAGGGGGGGAGTCCAACTATGGCTACACCTTC. This encodes CASSKGGESNYGYTF.

The chain has TRBV6-5 and TRBJ2-7, with D maybe TRBD2 (6 bases). Trimming shortened V by 7 bases and J by 7 bases, and 23 bases separated the two germline ends. The CDR3 is made up of 15 amino acids. Germline lookup yields CDR1 MNHEY and CDR2 SVGAGI. The chain's CDR3 is CASTKYGGPNGEQYF. The CDR3 DNA sequence: TGTGCCAGCACCAAGTACGGGGGTCCCAATGGGGAGCAGTACTTC.

The rearrangement joins TRBV28 to TRBJ2-1, with D hard to call. The V and J ends lost 6 bases and 0 bases respectively, with 15 bases between them. The length of the CDR3 is 16 residues. Germline CDR1 reads MDHEN; CDR2 reads SYDVKM. CDR3 amino acids: CASRRTRRYSYNEQFF. CDR3 DNA: TGTGCCAGCAGACGAACCAGGCGCTACTCCTACAATGAGCAGTTCTTC.

The rearrangement joins TRBV18 to TRBJ2-5, with D hard to call. Germline V gene lookup returns CDR1 KGHSH and CDR2 LQKENI. This CDR3 comprises 14 residues. V lost 4 bases, J lost 2 bases, and 11 bases lay in between. The DNA for the CDR3 is TGTGCCAGCTCACAAAGAACCCTTCAAGAGACCCAGTACTTC. This codes for CASSQRTLQETQYF.

The V call is TRBV27, the J call TRBJ1-1, with a tentative D call TRBD1 (5 bases). V lost 7 bases and J lost 1, with 25 bases in between. The germline CDR1 and CDR2 sequences are MNHEY and SMNVEV (reference sequence). The CDR3 has 18 residues. The CDR3, as DNA: TGTGCCAGCACCCGCTTCCGAGGGGCTCATTACGAGAACACTGAAGCTTTCTTT. As protein: CASTRFRGAHYENTEAFF.

This chain connects TRBV6-9 to TRBJ1-5; D perhaps matches TRBD1 (6 bases). The CDR3 contains 13 residues. CDR1 is MNHGY and CDR2 is SVAAGI in the germline V gene. The ends were cut back, 6 bases at V and 3 bases at J, with 9 bases in the middle. CDR3 sequence (DNA): TGTGCCAGCAGCCGGGACACCAATCAGCCCCAGCATTTT. The encoded protein is CASSRDTNQPQHF.